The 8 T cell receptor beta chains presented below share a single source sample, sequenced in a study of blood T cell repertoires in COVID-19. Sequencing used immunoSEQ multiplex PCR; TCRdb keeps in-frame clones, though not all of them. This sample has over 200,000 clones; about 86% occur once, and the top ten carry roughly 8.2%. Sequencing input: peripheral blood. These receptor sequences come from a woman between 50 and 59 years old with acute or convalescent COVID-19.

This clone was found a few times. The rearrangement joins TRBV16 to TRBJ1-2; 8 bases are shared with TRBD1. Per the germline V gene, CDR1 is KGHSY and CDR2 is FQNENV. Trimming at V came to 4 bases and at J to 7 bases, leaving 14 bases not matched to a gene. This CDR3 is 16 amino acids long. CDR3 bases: TGTGCCAGCAGCCTTATGGGGGCCGAGACAGGGGTTGGCTACACCTTC. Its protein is CASSLMGAETGVGYTF.

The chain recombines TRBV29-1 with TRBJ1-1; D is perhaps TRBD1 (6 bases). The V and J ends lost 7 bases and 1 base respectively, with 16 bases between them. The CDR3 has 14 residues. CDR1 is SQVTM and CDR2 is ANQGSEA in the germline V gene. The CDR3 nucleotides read TGCAGCGCAAAACAGGGAATTTGGAACACTGAAGCTTTCTTT. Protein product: CSAKQGIWNTEAFF. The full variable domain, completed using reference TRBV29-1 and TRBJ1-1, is SAVISQKPSRDICQRGTSLTIQCQVDSQVTMMFWYRQQPGQSLTLIATANQGSEATYESGFVIDKFPISRPNLTFSTLTVSNMSPEDSSIYLCSAKQGIWNTEAFFGQGTRLTVV.

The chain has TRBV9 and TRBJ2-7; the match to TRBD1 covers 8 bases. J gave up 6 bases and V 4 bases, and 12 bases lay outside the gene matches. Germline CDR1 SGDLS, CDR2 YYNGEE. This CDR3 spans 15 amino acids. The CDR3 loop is CASSPRQGIRVEQYF. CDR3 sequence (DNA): TGTGCCAGCAGCCCGCGACAGGGGATTCGGGTCGAGCAGTACTTC.

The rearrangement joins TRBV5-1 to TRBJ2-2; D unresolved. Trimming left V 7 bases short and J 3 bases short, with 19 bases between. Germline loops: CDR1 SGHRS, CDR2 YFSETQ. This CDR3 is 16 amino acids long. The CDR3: CASSYAPGLDTGELFF. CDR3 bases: TGCGCCAGCTCCTACGCTCCGGGTTTGGACACCGGGGAGCTGTTTTTT. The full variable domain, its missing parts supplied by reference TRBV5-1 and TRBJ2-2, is KAGVTQTPRYLIKTRGQQVTLSCSPISGHRSVSWYQQTPGQGLQFLFEYFSETQRNKGNFPGRFSGRQFSNSRSEMNVSTLELGDSALYLCASSYAPGLDTGELFFGEGSRLTVL.

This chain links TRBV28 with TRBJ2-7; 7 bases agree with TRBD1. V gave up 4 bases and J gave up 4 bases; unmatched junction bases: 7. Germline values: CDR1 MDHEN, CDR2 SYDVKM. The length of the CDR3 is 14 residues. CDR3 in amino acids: CASSSPGQWYEQYF. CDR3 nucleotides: TGTGCCAGCAGTTCCCCGGGACAGTGGTACGAGCAGTACTTC.

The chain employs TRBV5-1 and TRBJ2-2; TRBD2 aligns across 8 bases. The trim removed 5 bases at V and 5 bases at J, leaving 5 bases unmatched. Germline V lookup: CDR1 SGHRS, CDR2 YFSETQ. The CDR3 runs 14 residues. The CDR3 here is CASSSRGGTGELFF. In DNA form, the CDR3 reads TGCGCCAGCAGTTCCCGGGGGGGGACCGGGGAGCTGTTTTTT.

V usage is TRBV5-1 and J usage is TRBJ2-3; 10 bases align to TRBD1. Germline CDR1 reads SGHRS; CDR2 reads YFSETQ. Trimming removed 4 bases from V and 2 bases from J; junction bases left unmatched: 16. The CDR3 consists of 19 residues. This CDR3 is CASSDRTPGQGTLTDTQYF. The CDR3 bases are TGCGCCAGCAGCGATCGGACGCCGGGACAGGGGACACTCACAGATACGCAGTATTTT.

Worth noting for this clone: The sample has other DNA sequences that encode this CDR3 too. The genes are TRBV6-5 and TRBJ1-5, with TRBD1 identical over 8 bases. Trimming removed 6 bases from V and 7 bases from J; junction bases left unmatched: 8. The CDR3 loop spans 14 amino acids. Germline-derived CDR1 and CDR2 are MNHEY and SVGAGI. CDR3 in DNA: TGTGCCAGCAGCGGACAGGGTGGTAACCAGCCCCAGCATTTT. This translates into CASSGQGGNQPQHF.